Included here is one TCR beta chain sequence, with context. What it recognizes is unknown. A multiplex PCR was run with 60 Vbeta primers and 13 Jbeta primers. Sequencing used immunoSEQ multiplex PCR; TCRdb keeps in-frame clones, though not all of them. The data hold some 120,000 clones, with roughly 76% observed a single time. These data belong to a study of cytomegalovirus exposure and HLA in healthy donors. Background on the study: Roughly 179 million T cells yielded around 100 million unique TCR beta sequences, as an earlier analysis found.

Study-wide results and caveats: TCR beta sequences reportedly predicted the HLA-A and HLA-B alleles of most subjects accurately. An analysis done earlier found most TCR beta V segments productive about 87% or about 30% of the time. Through in vitro validation, three CMV-associated chains were shown to be specific for CMV antigens.

The receptor was isolated from a woman aged 45-65 years in good health and CMV-seronegative. Material: PBMCs.

The CDR3 is CAVWIRRDNNEQFF. The CDR3 DNA reads TGTGCCGTGTGGATTCGCCGGGACAACAATGAGCAGTTCTTC. This chain joins TRBV25-1 and TRBJ2-1; D perhaps matches TRBD1 (6 bases). The length of the CDR3 is 14 residues. In germline, CDR1 is MGHDK, CDR2 SYGVNS. Trimming removed 11 bases at V and 5 bases at J, with 19 bases between.